The entry below gives a single T cell receptor beta chain sequence along with its context. The antigen is not known. The V and J ends lost 4 bases and 3 bases, in that order; junction bases with no gene match: 9. Per the germline V gene, CDR1 is SGHVS and CDR2 is FNYEAQ. The CDR3 is 16 residues long. Measured with immunoSEQ multiplex PCR; TCRdb has only the in-frame clones, and not every one. The data show 560,000 or so clones, about 96% seen once. These data originate in a study of shared clonotypes between healthy human individuals. For the study at large: A few men and a couple of women, aged 18 to 49, were donors.

Study findings and constraints: At large depth, rarefaction still showed sorted-subset sequencing to be incomplete.

CD45RO-negative cells were positively selected for CCR7, leaving out terminally differentiated effector memory CD45RA+ cells. The origin of this receptor is a woman in her thirties in good health. The source material was naive CD8+ T cells sorted from blood. This sequence joins TRBV7-6 and TRBJ2-5; 9 positions match TRBD1. The CDR3 spells CASSSFRDRAEETQYF. CDR3 bases: TGTGCCAGCAGCTCGTTCCGGGACAGGGCGGAAGAGACCCAGTACTTC. Looking up the rest from reference TRBV7-6 and TRBJ2-5 gives the full variable domain: GAGVSQSPRYKVTKRGQDVALRCDPISGHVSLYWYRQALGQGPEFLTYFNYEAQQDKSGLPNDRFSAERPEGSISTLTIQRTEQRDSAMYRCASSSFRDRAEETQYFGPGTRLLVL.